The TCR beta chain under discussion was sequenced for a study of blood T cell repertoires in COVID-19. On the study more broadly: The United States, Italy and Spain provided the acute and convalescent COVID-19 samples. Sample material is recorded as cDNA or gDNA derived from T cells, B-cell-depleted T cells, or PBMCs.

Original processing methods: Estimates of nucleated cell counts were drawn from the amplification of reference gene primers. The protocol was immunoSEQ multiplex PCR, while the TCRdb copy is restricted to in-frame clones and leaves out a portion. The V and J calls and the clone size are those of that table, but D and trimming were determined from the DNA. Of 90,000 to 130,000 clones listed, less than 75% were seen once; the top ten hold 1.5% to 2%. This clone has a handful of counts. With 0 bases clipped from V and 6 bases from J, the junction kept 3 bases outside the gene matches. CDR1 MNHEY and CDR2 SVGEGT come from the germline V gene. This CDR3 has 15 residues.

This TCR was sampled from a woman aged 40 to 55 with acute or convalescent COVID-19. The sequenced material came from peripheral blood. The J gene is TRBJ2-2, the V gene TRBV6-2 or TRBV6-3; 8 bases fit TRBD1. CDR3 nucleotides: TGTGCCAGCAGTTACTCGACAGGGGAATCCGGGGAGCTGTTTTTT. Its translation is CASSYSTGESGELFF.